This T cell receptor beta chain was obtained from a study of blood T cell repertoires in COVID-19. The V gene's germline CDR1 is LNHDA and CDR2 SQIVND (reference sequence). The V and J ends lost 5 bases and 1 base respectively, with 8 bases between them. This CDR3 has 13 residues. Method: immunoSEQ multiplex PCR; TCRdb's copy keeps in-frame clones and lacks some. The data show 85,000 to 100,000 clones, about 88% seen once. The origin of this receptor is a man aged 55 to 70 with acute or convalescent COVID-19. The genes are TRBV19 and TRBJ1-1, with D hard to call. The sample was peripheral blood. The CDR3 DNA reads TGTGCCAGTAGTTTGTCGTGGAACACTGAAGCTTTCTTT. Amino acid sequence: CASSLSWNTEAFF.